One and the same sample provided the 21 T cell receptor beta chains below, sequenced in a study of blood T cell repertoires in COVID-19. TCRdb's copy holds only in-frame clones and misses some; the assay was immunoSEQ multiplex PCR. The sample shows 350,000 to 550,000 clones, 85% to 90% of them seen only once. The sample was PBMCs or T cells enriched from blood (not recorded which). Receptors originate from a man aged 25-45 years who had recovered from COVID-19.

The chain joins TRBV7-8 to TRBJ1-1; D gene ambiguous. CDR3 length: 14 residues. Trimming removed 2 bases at V and 7 bases at J, with 14 bases between. CDR1 and CDR2 from the germline V gene are SGHVS and FQNEAQ. CDR3 DNA sequence: TGTGCCAGCAGCTTAATGGCGGTGGTGGGTGAAGCTTTCTTT. Protein: CASSLMAVVGEAFF.

The V call is TRBV28, the J call TRBJ2-7; D possibly corresponds to TRBD1 (6 bases). CDR3 size: 13 residues. With 4 bases removed from V and 1 base from J, the gap between germline ends came to 8 bases. The germline CDR1 and CDR2 sequences are MDHEN and SYDVKM. The CDR3 DNA reads TGTGCCAGCAGTTACAGGGTTTCCTACGAGCAGTACTTC. Its protein product is CASSYRVSYEQYF.

The CDR3, as DNA: TGTGCCAGCAGCAAAGGGCGGGGAAGCACAGATACGCAGTATTTT. This sequence encodes CASSKGRGSTDTQYF. The V gene is TRBV21-1, the J gene TRBJ2-3; no DNA check was done on the table's D call, TRBD2. TRBV21-1 corresponds to a pseudogene. The CDR3 is 15 amino acids.

The V and J genes are TRBV30 and TRBJ2-5; D perhaps matches TRBD2 (6 bases). Deletions cut 6 bases from V and 2 bases from J, with 16 bases between. CDR1 and CDR2 (germline): GTSNPN, SVGIG (reference sequence). This CDR3 region has 14 residues. CDR3 sequence reads: CACHPLAMQETQYF. The DNA for the CDR3 is TGTGCCTGCCACCCCCTAGCGATGCAAGAGACCCAGTACTTC. Variable domain in full (rest from reference TRBV30 and TRBJ2-5): SQTIHQWPATLVQPVGSPLSLECTVEGTSNPNLYWYRQAAGRGLQLLFYSVGIGQISSEVPQNLSASRPQDRQFILSSKKLLLSDSGFYLCACHPLAMQETQYFGPGTRLLVL.

The rearrangement uses TRBV2 and TRBJ2-3; 11 bases map to TRBD2. J lost 4 bases, V lost 5 bases, and 5 bases had no gene match. The CDR3 is made up of 15 amino acids. Germline lookup yields CDR1 SNHLY and CDR2 FYNNEI. The chain's CDR3 is CASSSRTSGPDTQYF. CDR3 DNA sequence: TGTGCCAGCAGTTCCCGGACTAGCGGGCCAGATACGCAGTATTTT.

This rearrangement joins TRBV28 to TRBJ2-1; D remains unclear. This CDR3 region has 13 residues. Trimming took off 7 bases at V and 7 bases at J, with 14 bases between the two ends. Germline CDR1 MDHEN, CDR2 SYDVKM. CDR3 nucleotide sequence: TGTGCCAGCAACAAACTAAGGTGGAATGAGCAGTTCTTC. It is translated as CASNKLRWNEQFF.

This chain connects TRBV13 to TRBJ1-3; no clear D gene. V gave up 0 bases and J gave up 2 bases, with 11 bases separating them. This CDR3 has 16 amino acids. Germline V lookup: CDR1 PRHDT, CDR2 FYEKMQ (reference sequence). The CDR3 spells CASSLGVSPAGNTIYF. DNA of the CDR3: TGTGCCAGCAGCTTAGGCGTTTCACCGGCTGGAAACACCATATATTTT.

This rearrangement joins TRBV7-2 to TRBJ2-2, with 12 positions matching TRBD2. V dropped 5 bases and J dropped 8; count of bases not matched to a gene: 6. Germline loops: CDR1 SGHTA, CDR2 FQGNSA. The CDR3 spans 15 residues. The DNA for the CDR3 is TGTGCCAGCAGCCCCAGACTAGCGGGAGTAGGGGAGCTGTTTTTT. Amino acid sequence: CASSPRLAGVGELFF.

As DNA, the CDR3 is TGCGCCAGCACCTCAGTGGACCCGGGGGGTTCACCCCTCCACTTT. Protein product: CASTSVDPGGSPLHF. The chain is built from TRBV10-2 and TRBJ1-6; D might be TRBD1 (5 bases). Germline-derived CDR1 and CDR2 are WSHSY and SAAADI. This CDR3 has 15 amino acids. V was trimmed by 7 bases and J by 9 bases, leaving 19 bases between them.

J is TRBJ2-1 and V is TRBV7-9; 7 nucleotides line up with TRBD2. The CDR3 runs to 15 residues. The trim removed 5 bases at V and 7 bases at J, leaving 11 bases unmatched. Germline CDR1 and CDR2: SEHNR and FQNEAQ (reference sequence). This CDR3 is CASSPSGKRENEQFF. The CDR3 DNA is TGTGCCAGCAGCCCCAGCGGGAAGAGGGAGAATGAGCAGTTCTTC.

The CDR3 region has the DNA TGCAGCGTTCGGGGGACGGAACGCTCTGGAAACACCATATATTTT. Its protein product is CSVRGTERSGNTIYF. The V and J genes are TRBV29-1 and TRBJ1-3; D is possibly TRBD1 (5 bases). This CDR3 has 15 amino acids. The V gene lost 5 bases and the J gene lost 0 bases, with 14 bases spanning the gap. Germline values: CDR1 SQVTM, CDR2 ANQGSEA.

The J gene is TRBJ2-2, the V gene TRBV5-1; D gene ambiguous. Trimming removed 3 bases from V and 0 bases from J, with 3 bases in between. The CDR3 runs 13 residues. Germline V gene data show CDR1 as SGHRS and CDR2 as YFSETQ. CDR3 sequence (DNA): TGCGCCAGCAGCTCATCGAACACCGGGGAGCTGTTTTTT. This translates into CASSSSNTGELFF.

The chain recombines TRBV12-3 or TRBV12-4 with TRBJ2-7, with D possibly TRBD1 on 6 matching bases. The CDR3 is 13 amino acids. The ends were cut back, 5 bases at V and 6 bases at J, with 14 bases in the middle. In DNA, the CDR3 is TGTGCCAGCAGTCCCCTACAGGGATTCGAGCAGTACTTC. Protein: CASSPLQGFEQYF.

The V and J genes are TRBV6-1 and TRBJ1-1; D might be TRBD1 (5 bases). This CDR3 has 14 amino acids. The V and J ends lost 2 bases and 0 bases respectively, with 7 bases between them. Germline V gene lookup returns CDR1 MNHNS and CDR2 SASEGT. In DNA form, the CDR3 reads TGTGCCAGCAGTGAACAGGGCGTGAACACTGAAGCTTTCTTT. It is translated as CASSEQGVNTEAFF.

The genes are TRBV19 and TRBJ2-3; D is possibly TRBD1 (5 bases). V was clipped by 1 base and J by 0 bases, with 8 bases between them. Germline lookup yields CDR1 LNHDA and CDR2 SQIVND (reference sequence). The CDR3 extends over 15 amino acids. The CDR3 DNA sequence: TGTGCCAGTAGTATAGCACAGGTCAGCACAGATACGCAGTATTTT. Its translation: CASSIAQVSTDTQYF.

The CDR3 DNA follows: TGTGCCAGCAGCTTAGCTCCCCGGGAGCAGTACTTC. Translation: CASSLAPREQYF. The chain is built from TRBV7-2 and TRBJ2-7, with no clear D. Trimming stripped 0 bases from V and 7 bases from J, with 7 bases between. Germline CDR1 and CDR2: SGHTA and FQGNSA. The CDR3 consists of 12 residues.

The V gene is TRBV5-1, the J gene TRBJ2-1, with D perhaps matching TRBD2 (5 bases). CDR1 is SGHRS, CDR2 YFSETQ, per germline. CDR3 length: 14 amino acids. V was trimmed by 5 bases and J by 1 base, leaving 10 bases between them. The DNA of the CDR3 is TGCGCCAGCAGAGACGCGGGTTCCTACAATGAGCAGTTCTTC. Its protein is CASRDAGSYNEQFF.

The chain employs TRBV7-9 and TRBJ2-1, with 11 bases that match TRBD1. This CDR3 spans 19 amino acids. Germline V gene sequence: CDR1 SEHNR, CDR2 FQNEAQ (reference sequence). V lost 4 bases, J lost 0 bases, and 11 bases stayed unmatched. Here the CDR3 DNA reads TGTGCCAGCAGCTCCCTCGGACAGGGGGCCACTACCTCCTACAATGAGCAGTTCTTC. It translates to CASSSLGQGATTSYNEQFF.

This clone was observed a handful of times. The chain combines TRBV5-4 with TRBJ1-2, with D possibly matching TRBD1 (6 bases). Germline V gives CDR1 SGHNT, CDR2 YYREEE (reference sequence). The CDR3 sequence is 13 residues long. V lost 5 bases and J 7 bases, leaving 15 bases between the germline ends. CDR3 sequence (DNA): TGTGCCAGCAGTGCGAGGGGGACTACTGGCTACACCTTC. Translating gives CASSARGTTGYTF.

V is TRBV11-2 and J is TRBJ2-7, with D possibly TRBD1 on 5 matching bases. Trimming removed 5 bases at V and 6 bases at J, with 14 bases between. The CDR3 length is 13 residues. Germline-derived CDR1 and CDR2 are SGHAT and FQNNGV. CDR3 loop: CASSKQVGTEQYF. CDR3 coding DNA: TGTGCCAGCAGCAAACAGGTCGGTACCGAGCAGTACTTC.

The chain uses TRBV19 and TRBJ1-2; D remains ambiguous. Looked up from germline, CDR1 is LNHDA and CDR2 is SQIVND (reference sequence). Between the trimmed V and J ends, which lost 1 base and 4 bases, there was a span of 4 bases. The CDR3 runs 12 residues. The chain's CDR3 is CASSIASYGYTF. DNA of the CDR3: TGTGCCAGTAGTATAGCCAGCTATGGCTACACCTTC.